This T cell receptor beta chain was found in a study of T-cell memory formation after mild COVID-19. Overall study context: Largely, the TCR clusters proved donor specific.

5'RACE, which relied on constant-segment primers, yielded TCR alpha and TCR beta cDNA libraries carrying sample barcodes and UMIs. TCRdb analysed the 5' RACE reads with MiXCR anew, one entry per CDR3 protein. The table records 450,000 or so distinct CDR3 sequences, about 20% of them present only once. This clonotype has a handful of counts. What it binds is unknown. Study-wide results and caveats: Clones which contracted sat mainly in CM and EM if CD4+, and in EMRA if CD8+. The study detected some responding clones in pre-infection memory, suggesting cross-reactive memory joined.

Sequences were obtained from PBMCs or a T cell subset sorted from them (not recorded which). The receptor's source is an adult woman who had mild COVID-19 (a few samples of this study predate the infection). Cell type and time point are not known.

The CDR3 sequence: CASSFVRGLTGELFF. The CDR3 bases are TGTGCCAGCAGCTTCGTCAGGGGGCTAACCGGGGAGCTGTTTTTT. The rearrangement uses TRBV11-2 and TRBJ2-2; TRBD1 aligns across 8 bases. The CDR3 consists of 15 residues. Germline V lookup: CDR1 SGHAT, CDR2 FQNNGV. The ends lost 3 bases at V and 5 bases at J; junction bases unmatched: 5.